Sequencing of this TCR beta chain was carried out in a study of T cells after yellow fever vaccination. The study, taken as a whole, reports: Once the booster was given, most primary-vaccination clones reappeared, at roughly 96% for CD4 and more than 85% for CD8.

There are many counts of this clonotype. As yet, its antigen is unknown. TCRdb re-called the 5' RACE reads through MiXCR, storing one row per CDR3 protein. Of some 250,000 distinct CDR3 sequences in the sample, 6.9% were seen once. This TCR was recovered from a man aged 25 to 40 who received the YFV17D yellow fever vaccine. Sequenced material: CD4+ T cells sorted from PBMCs, taken 15 days after the yellow fever booster vaccination.

Here the CDR3 reads CASKAVRFGREPGPKEQFF. The CDR3, as DNA: TGTGCCAGCAAAGCCGTACGTTTTGGGCGCGAACCAGGGCCCAAAGAGCAGTTCTTC. This rearrangement joins TRBV6-2 or TRBV6-3 to TRBJ2-1; maybe TRBD1 (5 bases). V was trimmed by 7 bases and J by 10 bases, leaving 35 bases between them. The CDR3 length is 19 residues. Germline V gives CDR1 MNHEY, CDR2 SVGEGT.